Described below is a single T cell receptor beta chain sequence and its context. The source of the sample is a study of blood T cell repertoires in COVID-19. Study-level information: The cDNA or gDNA used as material had been derived from T cells, B-cell-depleted T cells, or PBMCs.

How the authors handled the data: Amplification with reference gene primers provided the estimates of nucleated cell counts. The protocol was immunoSEQ multiplex PCR, while the TCRdb copy is restricted to in-frame clones and leaves out a portion. The V and J calls and the clone size are those of that table, but D and trimming were determined from the DNA. The sample includes fewer than 130,000 clones, 70% to 90% of them seen just once. CDR3 length: 15 amino acids. V shed 0 bases, J shed 4 bases, and the junction held 9 bases outside the gene matches. In germline, CDR1 is GTSNPN, CDR2 SVGIG (reference sequence).

Specimen: peripheral blood. The receptor's source is a human donor in a cohort sampled during active COVID-19. The V gene is TRBV30, the J gene TRBJ2-7; 7 nucleotides align to TRBD2. The CDR3 nucleotides are TGTGCCTGGAGTGTAGAGGGAGGGAGTGTGTACGAGCAGTACTTC. Translated: CAWSVEGGSVYEQYF.